One and the same sample provided the 6 T cell receptor beta chains below, sequenced in a study of technical replicates of blood from a few donors. This table comes from immunoSEQ multiplex PCR, and its TCRdb copy is limited to in-frame clones, with some not included. This table has about 14,000 clones, approximately 88% appearing once. Input material: PBMCs. The receptors shown here come from a human donor in good health.

The DNA of the CDR3 is TGCGCCAGCAGTGAGCTACTAGCCAGCTACAATGAGCAGTTCTTC. Protein sequence: CASSELLASYNEQFF. V is TRBV10-2 and J is TRBJ2-1; a possible D gene is TRBD2 (6 bases). The CDR3 loop spans 15 amino acids. Germline values: CDR1 WSHSY, CDR2 SAAADI. V lost 2 bases and J 3 bases, leaving 11 bases between the germline ends.

The CDR3 reads CASKISTGDYGYTF. The CDR3, as DNA: TGTGCCAGCAAGATCTCCACGGGAGACTATGGCTACACCTTC. J is TRBJ1-2 and V is TRBV6-1; no clear D. Germline lookup yields CDR1 MNHNS and CDR2 SASEGT. The V gene lost 7 bases and the J gene lost 3 bases, with 15 bases spanning the gap. The CDR3 is 14 residues long.

This sequence joins TRBV5-6 and TRBJ1-4; tentatively, D is TRBD1 (5 bases). The CDR3 loop spans 14 amino acids. Germline CDR1 reads SGHDT; CDR2 reads YYEEEE. V lost 3 bases and J 8 bases, leaving 14 bases between the germline ends. The CDR3 spells CASSSWGVSEKLFF. CDR3 nucleotide sequence: TGTGCCAGCAGCTCGTGGGGGGTTTCGGAAAAACTGTTTTTT. Supplemented by reference TRBV5-6 and TRBJ1-4, the full variable domain reads DAGVTQSPTHLIKTRGQQVTLRCSPKSGHDTVSWYQQALGQGPQFIFQYYEEEERQRGNFPDRFSGHQFPNYSSELNVNALLLGDSALYLCASSSWGVSEKLFFGSGTQLSVL.

The rearrangement links TRBV7-9 to TRBJ2-1, with 7 bases lining up with TRBD2. There are 15 residues in the CDR3. The V and J ends lost 3 bases and 4 bases, in that order; junction bases with no gene match: 6. Germline-derived CDR1 and CDR2 are SEHNR and FQNEAQ (reference sequence). The DNA of the CDR3 is TGTGCCAGCAGCTTTGGCGGGAGTAGGTACAATGAGCAGTTCTTC. It encodes CASSFGGSRYNEQFF.

CDR3 loop: CASSPRGLNEKLFF. The DNA for the CDR3 is TGCGCCAGCAGCCCCAGGGGGCTTAATGAAAAACTGTTTTTT. The chain uses TRBV5-1 and TRBJ1-4; 8 positions agree with TRBD1. The CDR3 has 14 amino acids. V trimming: 4 bases; J trimming: 4 bases; junction bases outside the gene matches: 3. Germline V lookup: CDR1 SGHRS, CDR2 YFSETQ.

The chain joins TRBV7-6 to TRBJ2-3; perhaps TRBD1 as D (5 bases). The ends were cut back, 1 base at V and 5 bases at J, with 16 bases in the middle. The V gene's germline CDR1 is SGHVS and CDR2 FNYEAQ. The CDR3 spans 16 residues. The CDR3: CASSLEVWLQEDTQYF. The CDR3 nucleotides read TGTGCCAGCAGCTTAGAGGTCTGGCTACAGGAAGATACGCAGTATTTT.